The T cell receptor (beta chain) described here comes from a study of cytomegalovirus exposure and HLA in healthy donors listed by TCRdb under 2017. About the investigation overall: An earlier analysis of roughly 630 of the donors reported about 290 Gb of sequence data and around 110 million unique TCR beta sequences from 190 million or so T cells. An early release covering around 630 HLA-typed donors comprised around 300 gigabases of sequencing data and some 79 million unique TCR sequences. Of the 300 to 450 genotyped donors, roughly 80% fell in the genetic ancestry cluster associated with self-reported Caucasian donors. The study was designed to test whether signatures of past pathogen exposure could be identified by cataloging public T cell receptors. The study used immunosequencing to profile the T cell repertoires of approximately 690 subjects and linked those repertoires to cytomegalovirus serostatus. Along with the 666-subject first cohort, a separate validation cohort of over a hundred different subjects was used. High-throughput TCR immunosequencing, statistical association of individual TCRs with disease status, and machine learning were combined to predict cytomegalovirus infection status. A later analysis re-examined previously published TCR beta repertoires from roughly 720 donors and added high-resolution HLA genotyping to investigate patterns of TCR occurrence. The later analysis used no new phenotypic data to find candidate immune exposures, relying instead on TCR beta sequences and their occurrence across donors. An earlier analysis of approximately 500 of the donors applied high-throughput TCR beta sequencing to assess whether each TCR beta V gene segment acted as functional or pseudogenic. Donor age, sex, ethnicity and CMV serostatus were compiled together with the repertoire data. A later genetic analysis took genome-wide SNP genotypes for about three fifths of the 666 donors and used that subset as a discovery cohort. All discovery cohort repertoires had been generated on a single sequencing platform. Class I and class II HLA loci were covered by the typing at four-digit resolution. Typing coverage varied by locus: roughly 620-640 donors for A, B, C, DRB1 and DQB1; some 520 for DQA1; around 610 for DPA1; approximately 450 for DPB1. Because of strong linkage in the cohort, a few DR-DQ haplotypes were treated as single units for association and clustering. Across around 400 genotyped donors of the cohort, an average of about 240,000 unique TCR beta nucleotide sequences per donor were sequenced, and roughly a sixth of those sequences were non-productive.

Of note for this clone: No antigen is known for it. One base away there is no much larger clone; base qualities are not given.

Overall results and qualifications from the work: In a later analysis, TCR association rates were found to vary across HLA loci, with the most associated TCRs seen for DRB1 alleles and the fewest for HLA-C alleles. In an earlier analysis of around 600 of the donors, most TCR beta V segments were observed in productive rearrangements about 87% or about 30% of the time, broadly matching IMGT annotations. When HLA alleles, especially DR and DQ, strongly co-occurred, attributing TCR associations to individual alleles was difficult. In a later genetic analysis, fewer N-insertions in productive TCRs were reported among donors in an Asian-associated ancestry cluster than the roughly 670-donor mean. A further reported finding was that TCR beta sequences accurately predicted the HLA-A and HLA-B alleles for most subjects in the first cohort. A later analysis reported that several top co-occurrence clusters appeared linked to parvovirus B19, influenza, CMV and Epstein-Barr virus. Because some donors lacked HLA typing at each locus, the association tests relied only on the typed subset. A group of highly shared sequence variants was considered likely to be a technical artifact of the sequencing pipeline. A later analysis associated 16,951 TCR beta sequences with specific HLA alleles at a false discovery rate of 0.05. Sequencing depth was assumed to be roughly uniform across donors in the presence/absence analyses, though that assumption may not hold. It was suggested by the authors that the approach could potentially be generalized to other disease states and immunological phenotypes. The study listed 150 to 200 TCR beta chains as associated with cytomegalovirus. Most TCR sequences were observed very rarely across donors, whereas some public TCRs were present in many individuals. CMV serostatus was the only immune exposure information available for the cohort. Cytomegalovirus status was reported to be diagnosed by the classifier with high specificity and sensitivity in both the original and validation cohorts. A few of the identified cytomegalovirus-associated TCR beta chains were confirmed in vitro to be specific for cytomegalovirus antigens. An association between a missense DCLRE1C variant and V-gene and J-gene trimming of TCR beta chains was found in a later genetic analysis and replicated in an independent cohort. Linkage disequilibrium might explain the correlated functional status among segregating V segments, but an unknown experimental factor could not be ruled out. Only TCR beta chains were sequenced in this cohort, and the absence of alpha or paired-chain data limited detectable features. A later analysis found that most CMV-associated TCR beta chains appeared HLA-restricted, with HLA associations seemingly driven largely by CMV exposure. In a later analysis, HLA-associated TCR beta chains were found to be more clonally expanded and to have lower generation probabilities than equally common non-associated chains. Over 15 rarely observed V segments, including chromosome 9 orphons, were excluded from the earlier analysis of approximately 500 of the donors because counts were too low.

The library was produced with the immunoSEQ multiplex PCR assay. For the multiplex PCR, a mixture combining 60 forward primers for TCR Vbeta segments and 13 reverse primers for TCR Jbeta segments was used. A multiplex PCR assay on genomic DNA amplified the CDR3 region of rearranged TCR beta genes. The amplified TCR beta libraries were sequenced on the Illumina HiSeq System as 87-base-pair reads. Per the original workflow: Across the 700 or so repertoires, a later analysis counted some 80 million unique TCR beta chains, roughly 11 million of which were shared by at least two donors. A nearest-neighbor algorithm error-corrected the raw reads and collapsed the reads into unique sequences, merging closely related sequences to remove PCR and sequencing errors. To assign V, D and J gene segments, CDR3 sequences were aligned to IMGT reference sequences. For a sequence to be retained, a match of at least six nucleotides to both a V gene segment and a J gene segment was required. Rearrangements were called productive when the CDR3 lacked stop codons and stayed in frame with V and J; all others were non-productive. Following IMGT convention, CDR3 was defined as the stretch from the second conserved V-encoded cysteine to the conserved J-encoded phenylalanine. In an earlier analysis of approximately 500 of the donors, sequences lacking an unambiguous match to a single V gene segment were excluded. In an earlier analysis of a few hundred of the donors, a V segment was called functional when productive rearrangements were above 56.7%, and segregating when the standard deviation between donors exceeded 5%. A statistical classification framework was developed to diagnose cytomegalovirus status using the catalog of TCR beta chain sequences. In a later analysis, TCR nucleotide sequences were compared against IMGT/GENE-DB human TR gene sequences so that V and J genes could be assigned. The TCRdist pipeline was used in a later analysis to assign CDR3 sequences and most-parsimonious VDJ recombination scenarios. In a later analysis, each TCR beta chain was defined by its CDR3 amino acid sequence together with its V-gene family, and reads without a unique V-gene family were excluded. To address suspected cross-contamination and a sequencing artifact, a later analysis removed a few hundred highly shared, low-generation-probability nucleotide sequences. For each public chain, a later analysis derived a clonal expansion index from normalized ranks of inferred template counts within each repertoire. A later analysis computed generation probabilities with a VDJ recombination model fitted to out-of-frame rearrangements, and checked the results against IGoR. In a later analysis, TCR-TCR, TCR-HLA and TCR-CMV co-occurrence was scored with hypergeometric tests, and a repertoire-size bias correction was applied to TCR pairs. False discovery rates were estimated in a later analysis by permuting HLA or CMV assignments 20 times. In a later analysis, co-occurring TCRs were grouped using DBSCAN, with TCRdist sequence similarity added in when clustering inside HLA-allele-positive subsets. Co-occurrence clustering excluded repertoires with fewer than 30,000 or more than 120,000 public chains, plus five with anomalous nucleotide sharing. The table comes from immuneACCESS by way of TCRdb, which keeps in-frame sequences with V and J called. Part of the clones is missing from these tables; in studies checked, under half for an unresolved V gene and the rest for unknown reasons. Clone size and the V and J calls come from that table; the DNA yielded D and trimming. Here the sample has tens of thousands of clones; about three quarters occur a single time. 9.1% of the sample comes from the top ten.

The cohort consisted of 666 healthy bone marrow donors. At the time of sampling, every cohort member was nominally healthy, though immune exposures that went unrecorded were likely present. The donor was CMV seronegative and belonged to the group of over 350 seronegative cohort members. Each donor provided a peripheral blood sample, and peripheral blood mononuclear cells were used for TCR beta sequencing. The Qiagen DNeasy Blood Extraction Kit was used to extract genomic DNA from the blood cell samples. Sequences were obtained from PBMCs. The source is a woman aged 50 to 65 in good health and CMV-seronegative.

The CDR3: CASSGAGGHQETQYF. The DNA sequence follows: TGTGCCAGCAGCGGAGCGGGGGGGCACCAAGAGACCCAGTACTTC. In this chain, TRBV2 is recombined with TRBJ2-5, and 10 bases in between align with TRBD2. The germline V gene gives CDR1 as SNHLY and CDR2 as FYNNEI. V has 6 bases trimmed and J has 0 bases trimmed; junction bases matching no gene number 4. Including the terminal cysteine and phenylalanine, the CDR3 comprises 15 residues. Just CDR3 DNA is preserved here, 45 bases in frame from base 1. With all but the CDR3 taken from the reference TRBV2 and TRBJ2-5 genes, the full variable domain is: EPEVTQTPSHQVTQMGQEVILRCVPISNHLYFYWYRQILGQKVEFLVSFYNNEISEKSEIFDDQFSVERPDGSNFTLKIRSTKLEDSAMYFCASSGAGGHQETQYFGPGTRLLVL.